This entry describes one T cell receptor (beta chain). Its cognate antigen is unknown. Terminally differentiated effector memory CD45RA+ cells were left out of the naive CD8 fraction, which was CD45RO-negative and positively selected for CCR7. The method was immunoSEQ multiplex PCR; TCRdb's version includes in-frame clones alone and lacks a portion of them. Of about 2,200,000 clones in the sample, 93% are singletons; the top ten hold around 1.7%. The entry originates in a study of shared clonotypes between healthy human individuals. Study observations and caveats: Naive subsets tended to show greater estimated richness than memory subsets. Generation probabilities were higher for clonotypes shared across all four sorted-subset donors than for unshared ones. Clonotype sharing among the donors was expected to vary with sequencing depth.

Germline CDR1 and CDR2: SGHNT and YENEEA. Trimming removed 5 bases from V and 3 bases from J, with 23 bases in between. This CDR3 region has 17 residues. The chain links TRBV11-3 to TRBJ2-7, with D hard to call. Sample: naive CD8+ T cells from PBMCs. The receptor's source is a man between 18 and 29 years old in good health. Some clones in this sample may be carry-over from other donors' samples. CDR3 sequence reads: CASSKPPRSPENYEQYF. CDR3 coding DNA: TGTGCCAGCAGCAAACCCCCTAGGAGCCCTGAAAACTACGAGCAGTACTTC.